The following is a T cell receptor (beta chain) sequence with its context. No antigen is known for it. Data came from immunoSEQ multiplex PCR; TCRdb stores just in-frame clones and leaves some out. The data contain roughly 89,000 clones, roughly 91% of them seen just once; the ten biggest clones take up over 3.5%. Trimming removed 0 bases from V and 2 bases from J, with 23 bases in between. Germline V lookup: CDR1 LGHNT, CDR2 FRNRAP. CDR3 size: 21 residues. This record comes from a study of T cells in localized non-small cell lung cancer. Whole-study findings and limits: A denser population of T cells in blood accompanied longer overall survival. Uninvolved adjacent lung had the highest recorded T cell clonality, with tumor below it. The tumor had only one region sequenced, so heterogeneity remains possible. In adjacent lung, a median roughly 62 of the top 100 tumor clones were found.

The sequencing used PBMCs, collected before any cancer treatment. This rearrangement joins TRBV12-5 to TRBJ2-6, with D possibly being TRBD1 or TRBD2 (5 bases each). The clonotype comes from a woman aged 40 to 75 with stage II squamous cell lung carcinoma. The CDR3 here is CASGLVHLADSPGPGANVLTF. The CDR3 DNA reads as TGTGCTAGTGGTTTGGTACATTTGGCGGACTCCCCGGGGCCTGGGGCCAACGTCCTGACTTTC.